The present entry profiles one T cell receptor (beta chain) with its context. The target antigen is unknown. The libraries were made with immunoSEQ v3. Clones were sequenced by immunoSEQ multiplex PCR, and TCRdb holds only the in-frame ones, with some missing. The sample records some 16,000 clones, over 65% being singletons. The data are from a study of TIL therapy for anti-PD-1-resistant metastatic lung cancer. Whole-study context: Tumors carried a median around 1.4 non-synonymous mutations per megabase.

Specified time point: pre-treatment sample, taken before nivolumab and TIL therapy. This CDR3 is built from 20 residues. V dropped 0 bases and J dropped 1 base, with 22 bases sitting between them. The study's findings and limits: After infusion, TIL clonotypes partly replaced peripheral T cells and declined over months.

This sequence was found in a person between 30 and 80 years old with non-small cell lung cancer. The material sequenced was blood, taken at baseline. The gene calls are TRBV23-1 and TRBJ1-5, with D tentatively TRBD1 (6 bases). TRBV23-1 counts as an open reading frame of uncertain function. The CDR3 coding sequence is TGCGCCAGCAGTCAATCTGTCCGGGGGGCGCATACGAGAAGCAATCAGCCCCAGCATTTT. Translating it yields CASSQSVRGAHTRSNQPQHF.